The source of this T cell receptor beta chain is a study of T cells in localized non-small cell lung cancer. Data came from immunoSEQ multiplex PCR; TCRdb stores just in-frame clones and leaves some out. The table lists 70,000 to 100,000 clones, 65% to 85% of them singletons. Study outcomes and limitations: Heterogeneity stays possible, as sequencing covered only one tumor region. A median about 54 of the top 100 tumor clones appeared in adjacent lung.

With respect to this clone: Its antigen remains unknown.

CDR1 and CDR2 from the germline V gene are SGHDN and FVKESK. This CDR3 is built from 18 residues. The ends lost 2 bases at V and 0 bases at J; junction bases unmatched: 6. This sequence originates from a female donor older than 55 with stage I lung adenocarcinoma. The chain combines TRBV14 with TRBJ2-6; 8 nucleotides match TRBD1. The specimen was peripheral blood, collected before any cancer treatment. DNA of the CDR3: TGTGCCAGCAGCCAAAGTGGACAGGGCCGCTCTGGGGCCAACGTCCTGACTTTC. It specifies CASSQSGQGRSGANVLTF.